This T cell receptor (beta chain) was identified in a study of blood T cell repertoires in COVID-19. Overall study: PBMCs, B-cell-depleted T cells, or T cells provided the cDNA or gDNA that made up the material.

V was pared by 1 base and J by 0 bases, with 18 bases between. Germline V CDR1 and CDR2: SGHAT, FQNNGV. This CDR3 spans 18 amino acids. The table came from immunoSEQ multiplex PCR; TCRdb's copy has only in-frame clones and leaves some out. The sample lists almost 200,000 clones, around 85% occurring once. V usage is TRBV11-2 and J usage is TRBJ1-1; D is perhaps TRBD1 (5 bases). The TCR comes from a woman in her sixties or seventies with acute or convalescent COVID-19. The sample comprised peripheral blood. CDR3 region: CASSLVVVGQGLNTEAFF. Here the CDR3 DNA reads TGTGCCAGCAGCTTAGTCGTCGTCGGGCAGGGATTGAACACTGAAGCTTTCTTT.